This is a list of T cell receptor beta chains from one sample in a study of cytomegalovirus exposure and HLA in healthy donors. Sequenced by immunoSEQ multiplex PCR; TCRdb stores in-frame clones only, minus some. Of 250,000 or so clones listed, about 81% are singletons. Specimen: PBMCs. All receptors derive from a woman aged 55-70 years in good health and CMV-seropositive. Each CDR3 is given with its conserved first and last residue. A D gene is named only where the DNA matches it firmly. Not every row has a clone size; where given, it reads once, few, many or a size class.

TRBJ2-7,TRBV9,.,TRBD2,CASSCLGTSPYEQYF,TGTGCCAGCAGTTGTTTGGGGACTAGCCCCTACGAGCAGTACTTC
TRBJ2-2,TRBV2,.,TRBD2,CASSALAGAGTGELFF,TGTGCCAGCAGTGCACTAGCGGGAGCAGGCACCGGGGAGCTGTTTTTT
TRBJ1-4,TRBV6-1,.,.,CASSAGFRNEKLFF,TGTGCCAGCAGTGCAGGGTTCCGGAATGAAAAACTGTTTTTT
TRBJ1-4,TRBV5-1,once,TRBD1,CASSQDRANEKLFF,TGCGCCAGCAGTCAGGACAGGGCTAATGAAAAACTGTTTTTT
TRBJ1-1,TRBV27,.,.,CASSFPGGAEAFF,TGTGCCAGCAGTTTTCCAGGAGGGGCTGAAGCTTTCTTT
TRBJ1-2,TRBV7-8,.,TRBD1,CASSLAQGQGNYGYTF,TGTGCCAGCAGCTTAGCGCAGGGACAGGGGAACTATGGCTACACCTTC
TRBJ1-5,TRBV19,once,TRBD1,CASSQGDSPPPQHF,TGTGCCAGTAGTCAAGGGGACAGTCCCCCGCCCCAGCATTTT
TRBJ1-5,TRBV30,.,.,CAWSRQGIEPQHF,TGTGCCTGGTCCCGGCAGGGGATAGAGCCCCAGCATTTT
TRBJ2-7,TRBV4-2,.,.,CASSPDWSYEQYF,TGTGCCAGCAGCCCGGACTGGTCCTACGAGCAGTACTTC
TRBJ2-7,TRBV4-1,once,TRBD2,CASSQVKRDHYEQYF,TGCGCCAGCAGCCAGGTTAAGCGGGATCATTACGAGCAGTACTTC
TRBJ1-3,TRBV27,.,.,CASSFSSGGNTIYF,TGTGCCAGCAGTTTCTCTTCGGGGGGAAACACCATATATTTT
TRBJ1-1,TRBV7-8,.,.,CASSLGRSNTEAFF,TGTGCCAGCAGCTTAGGGAGATCGAACACTGAAGCTTTCTTT
TRBJ2-7,TRBV2,.,.,CASSDPQGREQYF,TGTGCCAGCAGTGACCCACAGGGCCGCGAGCAGTACTTC
TRBJ2-3,TRBV9,.,.,CASSVDYSTDTQYF,TGTGCCAGCAGCGTAGATTATAGCACAGATACGCAGTATTTT
TRBJ2-1,TRBV9,.,.,CASSLRGEQFF,TGTGCCAGCAGCTTAAGGGGTGAGCAGTTCTTC
TRBJ2-1,TRBV7-8,.,.,CASSLKPGHPYNEQFF,TGTGCCAGCAGCTTAAAACCGGGACATCCCTACAATGAGCAGTTCTTC
TRBJ1-2,TRBV7-9,.,.,CASSLEQANYGYTF,TGTGCCAGCAGCTTAGAGCAGGCTAACTATGGCTACACCTTC
TRBJ2-1,TRBV28,.,TRBD2,CASSFLREGMYNEQFF,TGTGCCAGCAGTTTCTTGCGGGAGGGGATGTACAATGAGCAGTTCTTC
TRBJ2-1,TRBV27,.,TRBD2,CASSLGRGDEQFF,TGTGCCAGCAGTTTGGGCCGGGGGGATGAGCAGTTCTTC
TRBJ2-7,TRBV5-1,.,TRBD1,CASSLQGAYEQYF,TGCGCCAGCAGCTTACAGGGGGCGTACGAGCAGTACTTC
TRBJ2-5,TRBV28,few,TRBD1,CASSSGQGRETQYF,TGTGCCAGCAGTTCGGGACAGGGGCGAGAGACCCAGTACTTC
TRBJ2-1,TRBV18,.,TRBD1,CASSLGQASYNEQFF,TGTGCCAGCTCGTTAGGACAGGCGTCCTACAATGAGCAGTTCTTC
TRBJ2-7,TRBV30,.,.,CAWGARYEQYF,TGTGCCTGGGGGGCCCGATACGAGCAGTACTTC
TRBJ1-1,TRBV7-9,few,.,CASSFLARGQDEAFF,TGTGCCAGCAGCTTTTTGGCTAGGGGCCAGGATGAAGCTTTCTTT
TRBJ2-3,TRBV5-5,.,.,CASSFMQTSTDTQYF,TGTGCCAGCAGCTTTATGCAGACTAGCACAGATACGCAGTATTTT
TRBJ2-3,TRBV29-1,.,TRBD1,CSVAGTVEADTQYF,TGCAGCGTTGCCGGGACAGTTGAGGCAGATACGCAGTATTTT
TRBJ1-1,TRBV5-1,.,.,CASSLGTVNTEAFF,TGCGCCAGCAGCTTGGGGACAGTGAACACTGAAGCTTTCTTT
TRBJ2-1,TRBV5-6,.,.,CASSLGVGTPRTGNEQFF,TGTGCCAGCAGCTTGGGGGTAGGGACTCCCCGGACGGGCAATGAGCAGTTCTTC
TRBJ1-5,TRBV2,.,TRBD1,CVSRPGGGQPQHF,TGTGTCAGCAGGCCAGGGGGTGGTCAGCCCCAGCATTTT
TRBJ2-1,TRBV4-1,.,.,CASSPVRLPSSYNEQFF,TGCGCCAGCAGCCCCGTCAGACTCCCGAGCTCCTACAATGAGCAGTTCTTC
TRBJ1-1,TRBV5-5,.,TRBD1,CASRTGMLEDTEAFF,TGTGCCAGCAGGACAGGGATGTTAGAGGACACTGAAGCTTTCTTT
TRBJ2-1,TRBV7-9,.,TRBD2,CASSLLRLAGVFHNEQFF,TGTGCCAGCAGCTTATTGAGGCTAGCGGGAGTTTTCCACAATGAGCAGTTCTTC
TRBJ1-2,TRBV7-3,.,.,CARDERGLPIANYGYTF,TGTGCCAGAGATGAGAGGGGACTCCCGATAGCTAACTATGGCTACACCTTC
TRBJ2-1,TRBV10-3,.,.,CAISDRTSAGSNEQFF,TGTGCCATCAGTGATCGTACGAGTGCGGGCAGCAATGAGCAGTTCTTC
TRBJ2-7,TRBV27,.,.,CASSLIGWVGQEVKNHEQYF,TGTGCCAGCAGTTTAATCGGTTGGGTCGGTCAGGAGGTTAAAAACCACGAGCAGTACTTC
TRBJ1-1,TRBV4-1,.,.,CASSQGTTEAFF,TGCGCCAGCAGCCAGGGGACAACTGAAGCTTTCTTT
TRBJ2-7,TRBV6-4,.,TRBD2,CASSDQEVGLAGVGEQYF,TGTGCCAGCAGTGATCAAGAAGTCGGACTAGCGGGAGTGGGGGAGCAGTACTTC
TRBJ2-2,TRBV28,.,.,CVTQTETGELFF,TGTGTCACTCAAACTGAAACCGGGGAGCTGTTTTTT
TRBJ2-7,TRBV28,.,TRBD1,CASSPIPGTGGPEQYF,TGTGCCAGCAGTCCAATTCCCGGGACAGGGGGCCCCGAGCAGTACTTC
TRBJ2-7,TRBV11-2,once,TRBD2,CASLATSGLSSYEQYF,TGTGCCAGCCTCGCAACTAGCGGTTTAAGCTCCTACGAGCAGTACTTC
TRBJ2-1,TRBV10-3,.,TRBD2,CAISPFGGSSYNEQFF,TGTGCCATCAGCCCATTTGGCGGGAGCTCCTACAATGAGCAGTTCTTC
TRBJ2-3,TRBV28,.,TRBD1,CASQGTGVDTQYF,TGTGCCAGCCAAGGGACAGGGGTTGATACGCAGTATTTT
TRBJ2-2,TRBV6-5,.,.,CASSYDSLGTGELFF,TGTGCCAGCAGTTATGACAGTTTAGGAACCGGGGAGCTGTTTTTT
TRBJ1-5,TRBV5-5,.,.,CASSLLSSQPQHF,TGTGCCAGCAGCTTGCTTAGTAGTCAGCCCCAGCATTTT
TRBJ2-1,TRBV5-1,.,TRBD2,CASSLETSGIDEQFF,TGCGCCAGCAGCTTGGAGACTAGCGGGATCGATGAGCAGTTCTTC